Given below is one T cell receptor (beta chain) in context. Amplification of TCR beta CDR3 regions was performed using RNA transcripts as template. The TCR CDR3 was amplified in a first-round RT-PCR using the HTBI primer set. TCRdb ran MiXCR on the multiplex PCR reads and lists one entry per CDR3 protein. Of fewer than 650,000 distinct CDR3 sequences listed, 14% were seen once; the top ten hold 5.5% to 7.5%. This record comes from a study of T cells in Graves' hyperthyroidism and ophthalmopathy. The source material was blood. This clonotype originated in a woman in her 30s with Graves' hyperthyroidism that later progressed to Graves' ophthalmopathy.

The CDR3 loop is CASSHISGGNNEQFF. The CDR3 nucleotides are TGTGCCAGCAGCCATATTAGCGGGGGGAACAATGAGCAGTTCTTC. The rearrangement joins TRBV12-3 or TRBV12-4 to TRBJ2-1; 10 bases map to TRBD2. The V and J ends lost 6 bases and 5 bases, in that order; junction bases with no gene match: 7. The CDR3 is 15 amino acids.